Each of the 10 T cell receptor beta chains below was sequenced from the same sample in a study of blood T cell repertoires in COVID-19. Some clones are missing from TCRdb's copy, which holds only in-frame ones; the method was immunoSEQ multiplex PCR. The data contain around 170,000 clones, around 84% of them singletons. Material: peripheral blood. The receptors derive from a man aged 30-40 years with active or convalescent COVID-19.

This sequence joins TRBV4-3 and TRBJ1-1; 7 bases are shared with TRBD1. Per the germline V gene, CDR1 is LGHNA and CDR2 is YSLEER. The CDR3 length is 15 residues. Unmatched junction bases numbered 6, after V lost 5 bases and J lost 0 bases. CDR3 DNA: TGCGCCAGCAGCTTCCGGGACAGACTGAACACTGAAGCTTTCTTT. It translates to CASSFRDRLNTEAFF.

Here the CDR3 reads CASSFSPGHLQETQYF. The CDR3 coding sequence is TGTGCCAGCAGTTTTTCCCCGGGACATTTGCAAGAGACCCAGTACTTC. The gene calls are TRBV6-4 and TRBJ2-5; tentative D call: TRBD1 (6 bases). Germline V gene lookup returns CDR1 MRHNA and CDR2 SNTAGT. The V gene lost 5 bases and the J gene lost 2 bases, with 18 bases spanning the gap. This CDR3 comprises 16 residues.

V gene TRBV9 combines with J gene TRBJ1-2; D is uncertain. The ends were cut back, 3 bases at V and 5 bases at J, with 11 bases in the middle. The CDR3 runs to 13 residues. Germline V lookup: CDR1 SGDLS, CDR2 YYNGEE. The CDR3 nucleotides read TGTGCCAGCAGCGCTGGGCCAGGTTATGGCTACACCTTC. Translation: CASSAGPGYGYTF. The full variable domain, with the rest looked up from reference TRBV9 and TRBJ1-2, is DSGVTQTPKHLITATGQRVTLRCSPRSGDLSVYWYQQSLDQGLQFLIQYYNGEERAKGNILERFSAQQFPDLHSELNLSSLELGDSALYFCASSAGPGYGYTFGSGTRLTVV.

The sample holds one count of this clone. For the CDR3, the DNA is TGTGCCAGCAGCCGCCTGGCGCAGGGGGGAGGCACAGATACGCAGTATTTT. It encodes CASSRLAQGGGTDTQYF. This chain joins TRBV11-3 and TRBJ2-3, with D possibly TRBD1 on 7 matching bases. V was cut by 5 bases and J by 1 base, with 19 bases left in between. The CDR3 length is 17 residues. Germline assignment: CDR1 SGHNT and CDR2 YENEEA.

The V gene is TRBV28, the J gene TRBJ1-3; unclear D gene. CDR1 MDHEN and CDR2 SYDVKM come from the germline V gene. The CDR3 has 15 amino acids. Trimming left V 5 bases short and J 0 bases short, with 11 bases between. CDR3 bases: TGTGCCAGCAGTCCTGACTTTTACTCTGGAAACACCATATATTTT. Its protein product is CASSPDFYSGNTIYF.

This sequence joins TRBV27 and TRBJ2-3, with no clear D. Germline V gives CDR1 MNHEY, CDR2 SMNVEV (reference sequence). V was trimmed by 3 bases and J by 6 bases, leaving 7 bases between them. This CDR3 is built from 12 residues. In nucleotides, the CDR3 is TGTGCCAGCAGTTTCACTAAGGATACGCAGTATTTT. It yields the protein CASSFTKDTQYF.

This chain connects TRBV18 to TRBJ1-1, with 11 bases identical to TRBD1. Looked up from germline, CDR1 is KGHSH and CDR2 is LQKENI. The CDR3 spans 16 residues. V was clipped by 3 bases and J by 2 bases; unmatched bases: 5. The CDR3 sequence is CASSPSGTGGNTEAFF. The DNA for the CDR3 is TGTGCCAGCTCACCGAGCGGGACAGGGGGTAACACTGAAGCTTTCTTT.

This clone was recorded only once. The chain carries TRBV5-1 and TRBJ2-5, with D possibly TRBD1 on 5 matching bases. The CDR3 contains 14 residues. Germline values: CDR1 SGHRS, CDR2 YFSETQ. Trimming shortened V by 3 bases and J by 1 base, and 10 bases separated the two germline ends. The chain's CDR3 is CASSYFDSQETQYF. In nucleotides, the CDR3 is TGCGCCAGCAGCTACTTCGACAGCCAAGAGACCCAGTACTTC.

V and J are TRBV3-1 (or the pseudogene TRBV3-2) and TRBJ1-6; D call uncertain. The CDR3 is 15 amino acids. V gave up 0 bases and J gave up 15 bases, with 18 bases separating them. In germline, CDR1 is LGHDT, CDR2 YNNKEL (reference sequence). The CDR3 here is CASSQEIAVAVHLHF. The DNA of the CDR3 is TGTGCCAGCAGCCAAGAGATTGCAGTAGCGGTTCACCTCCACTTT.

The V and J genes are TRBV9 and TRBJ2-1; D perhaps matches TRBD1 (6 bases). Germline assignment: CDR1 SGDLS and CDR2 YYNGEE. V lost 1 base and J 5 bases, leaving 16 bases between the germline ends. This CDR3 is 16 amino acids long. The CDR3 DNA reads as TGTGCCAGCAGCGTATCTCTTGGGGACAACCACAATGAGCAGTTCTTC. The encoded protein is CASSVSLGDNHNEQFF. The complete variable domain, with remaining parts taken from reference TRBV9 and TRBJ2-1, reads DSGVTQTPKHLITATGQRVTLRCSPRSGDLSVYWYQQSLDQGLQFLIQYYNGEERAKGNILERFSAQQFPDLHSELNLSSLELGDSALYFCASSVSLGDNHNEQFFGPGTRLTVL.